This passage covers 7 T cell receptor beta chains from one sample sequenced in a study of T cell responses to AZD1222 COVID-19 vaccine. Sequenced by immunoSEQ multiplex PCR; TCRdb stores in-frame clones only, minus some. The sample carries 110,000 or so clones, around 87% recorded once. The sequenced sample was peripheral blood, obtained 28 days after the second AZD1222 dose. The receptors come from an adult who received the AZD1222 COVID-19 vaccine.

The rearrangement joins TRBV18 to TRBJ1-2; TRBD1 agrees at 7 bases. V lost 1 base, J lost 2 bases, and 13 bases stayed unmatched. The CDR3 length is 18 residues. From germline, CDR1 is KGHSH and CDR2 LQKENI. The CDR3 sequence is CASSPLGQANSWNYGYTF. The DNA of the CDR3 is TGTGCCAGCTCACCACTCGGACAGGCTAATAGCTGGAACTATGGCTACACCTTC.

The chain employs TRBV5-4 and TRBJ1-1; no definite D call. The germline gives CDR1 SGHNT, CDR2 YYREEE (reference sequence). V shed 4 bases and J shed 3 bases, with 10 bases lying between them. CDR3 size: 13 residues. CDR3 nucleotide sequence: TGTGCCAGCAGCGTAGGTTGGGACACTGAAGCTTTCTTT. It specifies CASSVGWDTEAFF.

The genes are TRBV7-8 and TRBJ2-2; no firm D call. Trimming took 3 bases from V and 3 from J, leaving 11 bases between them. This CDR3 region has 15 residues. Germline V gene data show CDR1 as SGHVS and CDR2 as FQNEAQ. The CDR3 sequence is CASSFRETDTGELFF. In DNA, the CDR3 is TGTGCCAGCAGCTTTAGAGAGACGGACACCGGGGAGCTGTTTTTT.

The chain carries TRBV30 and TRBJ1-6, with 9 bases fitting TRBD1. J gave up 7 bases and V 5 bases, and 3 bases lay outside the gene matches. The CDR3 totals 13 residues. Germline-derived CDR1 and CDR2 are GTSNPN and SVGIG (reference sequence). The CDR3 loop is CAWGQGTNSPLHF. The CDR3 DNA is TGTGCCTGGGGACAGGGGACGAATTCACCCCTCCACTTT.

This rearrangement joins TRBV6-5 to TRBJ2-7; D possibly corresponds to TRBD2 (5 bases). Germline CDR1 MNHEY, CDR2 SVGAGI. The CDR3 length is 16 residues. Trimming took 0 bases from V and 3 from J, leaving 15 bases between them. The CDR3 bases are TGTGCCAGCAGTTACTCCCCGTCTCGGGCGGGCTACGAGCAGTACTTC. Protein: CASSYSPSRAGYEQYF.

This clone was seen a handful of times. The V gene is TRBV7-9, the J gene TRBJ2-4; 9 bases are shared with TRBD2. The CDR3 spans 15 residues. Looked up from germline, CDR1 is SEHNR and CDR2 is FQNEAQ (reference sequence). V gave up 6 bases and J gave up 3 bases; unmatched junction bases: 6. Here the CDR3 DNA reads TGTGCCAGCAGACCGGGGACTAGCCACAAAAACATTCAGTACTTC. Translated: CASRPGTSHKNIQYF.

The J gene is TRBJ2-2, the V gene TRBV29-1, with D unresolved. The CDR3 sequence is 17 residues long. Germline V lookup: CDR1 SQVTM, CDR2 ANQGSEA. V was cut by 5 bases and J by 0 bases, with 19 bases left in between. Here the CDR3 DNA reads TGCAGCGTTAAGCAGCTCGGCGTGGCCACGAACACCGGGGAGCTGTTTTTT. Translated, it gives CSVKQLGVATNTGELFF.